This TCR beta chain is from a study of T cells in Graves' hyperthyroidism and ophthalmopathy. Findings and limits, study-wide: Peripheral blood also featured most of the thyroid clonotypes expanded above 0.001.

The sample holds a few counts of this clonotype. Its antigen remains unknown. Amplification targeted TCR beta CDR3 regions from RNA transcripts. When the TCR CDR3 underwent first-round RT-PCR, the HTBI primer set was used. TCRdb reprocessed the multiplex PCR reads via MiXCR and lists one record per CDR3 protein. This repertoire shows 480,000 or so distinct CDR3 sequences, approximately 15% found once; its top ten account for 15% to 20%. V lost 2 bases, J lost 7 bases, and 10 bases lay in between. This CDR3 comprises 13 residues. In germline, CDR1 is KGHDR, CDR2 SFDVKD. Input material: blood. The chain combines TRBV24-1 with TRBJ1-2, with unresolved D. This TCR came from a woman younger than 30 with Graves' hyperthyroidism. The CDR3 loop is CATSDSGPGGYTF. The DNA of the CDR3 is TGTGCCACCAGTGATTCGGGTCCTGGTGGCTACACCTTC.